The source of this TCR beta chain is a study of blood T cell repertoires in COVID-19. Residents of over 20 US areas, aged about 18 to 100 years, made up the participants. Germline CDR1 and CDR2: WSHSY and SAAADI. J was trimmed by 0 bases and V by 5 bases; bases with no gene match: 5. The CDR3 has 16 residues. In the authors' methods: By means of reference gene primer amplification, nucleated cell counts were estimated. Measured with immunoSEQ multiplex PCR; TCRdb has only the in-frame clones, and not every one. V and J calls and clone size are those listed in that table; D and trimming were worked out from the DNA. Of roughly 260,000 clones listed, about 90% were seen once; the top ten hold just under 6.5%. This clone was seen only a few times.

The receptor's source is a woman in her 30s with acute COVID-19. Sequencing input: PBMCs or T cells enriched from blood (not recorded which). This sequence joins TRBV10-2 and TRBJ1-5; 9 nucleotides line up with TRBD1. CDR3 sequence: CASSPDRGNSNQPQHF. Here the CDR3 DNA reads TGCGCCAGCAGTCCGGACAGGGGAAATAGCAATCAGCCCCAGCATTTT.